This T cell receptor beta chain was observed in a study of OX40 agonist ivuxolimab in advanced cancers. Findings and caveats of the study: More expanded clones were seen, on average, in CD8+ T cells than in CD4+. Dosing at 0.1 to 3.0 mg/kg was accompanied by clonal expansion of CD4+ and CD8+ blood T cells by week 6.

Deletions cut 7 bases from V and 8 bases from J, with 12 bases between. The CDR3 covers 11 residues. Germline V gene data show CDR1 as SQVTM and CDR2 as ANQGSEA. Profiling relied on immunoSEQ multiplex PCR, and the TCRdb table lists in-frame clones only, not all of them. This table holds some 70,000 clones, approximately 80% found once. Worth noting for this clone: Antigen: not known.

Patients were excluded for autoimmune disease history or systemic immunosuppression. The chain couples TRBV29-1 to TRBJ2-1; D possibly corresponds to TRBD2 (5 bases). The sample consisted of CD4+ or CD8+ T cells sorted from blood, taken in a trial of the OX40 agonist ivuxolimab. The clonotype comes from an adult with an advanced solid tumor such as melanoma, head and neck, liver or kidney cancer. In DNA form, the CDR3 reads TGCAGCGCTGTGGAGGTTGATGAGCAGTTCTTC. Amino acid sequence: CSAVEVDEQFF.